The next 32 T cell receptor beta chains were all read from a single sample in a study of blood T cell repertoires in COVID-19. Measured with immunoSEQ multiplex PCR; TCRdb has only the in-frame clones, and not every one. Of about 160,000 clones in the sample, more than 70% are singletons; the top ten hold about a sixth. The specimen sequenced was PBMCs or T cells enriched from blood (not recorded which). Receptors originate from a man aged 60-69 years who had recovered from COVID-19.

The chain couples TRBV28 to TRBJ2-1; TRBD2 aligns across 7 bases. Germline V gene sequence: CDR1 MDHEN, CDR2 SYDVKM. Trimming took 7 bases from V and 0 from J; bases not matched to a gene: 6. The CDR3 sequence is 15 residues long. The CDR3 sequence is CASTGGSNSYNEQFF. The CDR3 DNA reads TGTGCCAGCACGGGGGGAAGCAACTCCTACAATGAGCAGTTCTTC.

This rearrangement joins TRBV5-6 to TRBJ1-2, with TRBD1 matching 7 bases. Germline loops: CDR1 SGHDT, CDR2 YYEEEE. The CDR3 runs to 16 residues. J lost 4 bases, V lost 4 bases, and 13 bases had no gene match. CDR3 sequence reads: CASSEGAGGQSYGYTF. The DNA of the CDR3 is TGTGCCAGCAGCGAAGGGGCAGGGGGACAGTCCTATGGCTACACCTTC.

V usage is TRBV2 and J usage is TRBJ1-2; D ambiguous. With 1 base removed from V and 0 bases from J, the gap between germline ends came to 9 bases. Germline CDR1 and CDR2: SNHLY and FYNNEI. The CDR3 is 15 amino acids. CDR3 loop: CASSEVGRSNYGYTF. The DNA for the CDR3 is TGTGCCAGCAGTGAAGTTGGCAGATCTAACTATGGCTACACCTTC.

The chain has TRBV6-4 and TRBJ2-2; D is perhaps TRBD1 (5 bases). The germline gives CDR1 MRHNA, CDR2 SNTAGT. This CDR3 has 14 amino acids. V gave up 8 bases and J gave up 2 bases, with 12 bases separating them. The CDR3 sequence: CASSPRANTGELFF. The CDR3 bases are TGTGCCAGCTCCCCCAGGGCCAACACCGGGGAGCTGTTTTTT.

The chain recombines TRBV7-3 with TRBJ2-2, with TRBD2 matching over 7 bases. The germline gives CDR1 SGHTA, CDR2 FQGTGA. The ends lost 2 bases at V and 3 bases at J; junction bases unmatched: 6. The CDR3 is made up of 16 amino acids. CDR3: CASSLDSGIDTGELFF. The CDR3 DNA reads TGTGCCAGCAGCTTAGACAGCGGGATCGACACCGGGGAGCTGTTTTTT.

This chain connects TRBV18 to TRBJ1-2, with a possible D match to TRBD1 (6 bases). The CDR3 loop spans 16 amino acids. The germline V gene has CDR1 KGHSH and CDR2 LQKENI. Trimming left V 2 bases short and J 1 base short, with 14 bases between. Here the CDR3 reads CASSPSRGFVNYGYTF. The DNA of the CDR3 is TGTGCCAGCTCACCAAGCAGGGGATTTGTTAACTATGGCTACACCTTC.

This clone was observed once. The genes are TRBV3-1 (or the pseudogene TRBV3-2) and TRBJ2-7, with 7 bases lining up with TRBD2. Trimming took 5 bases from V and 0 from J; bases not matched to a gene: 4. Looked up from germline, CDR1 is LGHDT and CDR2 is YNNKEL (reference sequence). The CDR3 extends over 14 amino acids. In nucleotides, the CDR3 is TGTGCCAGCAGCGCGCGACTAGCCTCCTACGAGCAGTACTTC. It translates to CASSARLASYEQYF.

The chain combines TRBV19 with TRBJ2-2, with 9 bases that match TRBD1. The V and J ends lost 3 bases and 6 bases, in that order; junction bases with no gene match: 2. CDR1 and CDR2 from the germline V gene are LNHDA and SQIVND (reference sequence). The CDR3 spans 14 residues. The CDR3 is CASSIRDRAGELFF. CDR3 sequence (DNA): TGTGCCAGTAGTATCCGGGACAGGGCCGGGGAGCTGTTTTTT.

This chain links TRBV3-1 (or the pseudogene TRBV3-2) with TRBJ2-2; 13 bases match TRBD2. The ends lost 2 bases at V and 0 bases at J; junction bases unmatched: 3. The CDR3 loop spans 18 amino acids. The V gene's germline CDR1 is LGHDT and CDR2 YNNKEL (reference sequence). CDR3 in amino acids: CASSQRLAGGTNTGELFF. The CDR3 DNA reads as TGTGCCAGCAGCCAAAGACTAGCGGGGGGAACGAACACCGGGGAGCTGTTTTTT.

The chain recombines TRBV2 with TRBJ1-5, with 8 bases that match TRBD1. With 2 bases clipped from V and 5 bases from J, the junction kept 5 bases outside the gene matches. CDR1 SNHLY and CDR2 FYNNEI come from the germline V gene. The CDR3 is 15 residues long. This CDR3 is CASSENPGGDQPQHF. The CDR3, as DNA: TGTGCCAGCAGTGAAAACCCAGGGGGCGATCAGCCCCAGCATTTT.

This chain links TRBV28 with TRBJ1-5; D unresolved. Trimming took 5 bases from V and 7 from J, leaving 12 bases between them. Germline CDR1 MDHEN, CDR2 SYDVKM. This CDR3 region has 13 residues. The CDR3 here is CASSTKSLQPQHF. The DNA for the CDR3 is TGTGCCAGCAGTACCAAGAGCCTACAGCCCCAGCATTTT.

Comments on this clone: This CDR3 is also generated by other DNA sequences in the sample. This chain uses TRBV3-1 (or the pseudogene TRBV3-2) with TRBJ2-1, with 9 bases identical to TRBD2. The CDR3 has 15 amino acids. The junction had 2 bases not matched to a gene; V was cut back by 1 base and J by 4 bases. Per germline, CDR1 LGHDT and CDR2 YNNKEL (reference sequence). The CDR3 nucleotides read TGTGCCAGCAGCCAAGGGCTAGCGGGGTACAATGAGCAGTTCTTC. It specifies CASSQGLAGYNEQFF.

The chain uses TRBV30 and TRBJ2-7; D remains unclear. The germline V and J ends were trimmed by 1 base and 2 bases, with 6 bases remaining between them. Germline-derived CDR1 and CDR2 are GTSNPN and SVGIG (reference sequence). CDR3 length: 12 amino acids. CDR3 nucleotide sequence: TGTGCCTGGAGTGAGACTGCCTACGAGCAGTACTTC. It is translated as CAWSETAYEQYF.

The chain combines TRBV28 with TRBJ1-4; D not certain. This CDR3 spans 19 amino acids. The V end lost 7 bases, the J end lost 7 bases, and 31 bases lay between the germline ends. CDR1 is MDHEN, CDR2 SYDVKM, per germline. Here the CDR3 reads CASIPRLRRSQERREKLFF. In DNA, the CDR3 is TGTGCCAGCATCCCAAGGTTACGGCGAAGCCAGGAAAGGCGTGAAAAACTGTTTTTT.

A few counts support this clone. CDR3: CASSFRAGYVDGYTF. The CDR3 DNA is TGTGCCAGCAGCTTCCGGGCAGGGTATGTCGATGGCTACACCTTC. The chain has TRBV7-9 and TRBJ1-2, with a tentative D call TRBD1 (5 bases). This CDR3 contains 15 residues. Germline CDR1 is SEHNR and CDR2 is FQNEAQ (reference sequence). Trimming removed 3 bases from V and 6 bases from J, with 17 bases in between.

The chain links TRBV4-1 to TRBJ2-1; 8 bases are a match to TRBD2. Germline trimming cut 3 bases from V and 6 bases from J; bases unmatched to any gene: 7. Germline V gene data show CDR1 as MGHRA and CDR2 as YSYEKL. CDR3 length equals 15 residues. The CDR3 is CASSHRTSLPNEQFF. DNA for the CDR3: TGCGCCAGCAGCCACCGGACTAGCTTGCCCAATGAGCAGTTCTTC.

This chain's CDR3 is CASRTHALGADYGYTF. The CDR3 DNA reads TGTGCCAGTAGGACCCATGCTTTGGGGGCGGACTATGGCTACACCTTC. This chain links TRBV19 with TRBJ1-2, with a weak D call TRBD1 (6 bases). This CDR3 comprises 16 residues. The germline CDR1 and CDR2 sequences are LNHDA and SQIVND (reference sequence). V was cut by 6 bases and J by 3 bases, with 20 bases left in between.

V is TRBV6-5 and J is TRBJ1-2; 12 bases align to TRBD1. The CDR3 runs 15 residues. Per the germline V gene, CDR1 is MNHEY and CDR2 is SVGAGI. Trimming at V came to 6 bases and at J to 6 bases, leaving 8 bases not matched to a gene. The CDR3 DNA reads TGTGCCAGCAGAGTATCCGGGACAGGGGGCAATGGCTACACCTTC. Encoded protein: CASRVSGTGGNGYTF.

The chain has TRBV4-2 and TRBJ2-3; 10 bases are shared with TRBD1. V lost 6 bases to trimming and J lost 2 bases; unmatched junction nucleotides: 5. This CDR3 is 15 amino acids long. In germline, CDR1 is LGHNA, CDR2 YNFKEQ. CDR3 bases: TGTGCCAGCAGAACCGGACAGGGGGACACAGATACGCAGTATTTT. It encodes CASRTGQGDTDTQYF.

V and J are TRBV9 and TRBJ2-1; D remains ambiguous. The CDR3 loop spans 12 amino acids. CDR1 and CDR2 (germline): SGDLS, YYNGEE. Between the trimmed V and J ends, which lost 8 bases and 4 bases, there was a span of 10 bases. The CDR3 sequence is CASAEDYNEQFF. The CDR3 DNA reads TGTGCCAGTGCCGAGGATTACAATGAGCAGTTCTTC. The complete variable domain, with remaining parts taken from reference TRBV9 and TRBJ2-1, reads DSGVTQTPKHLITATGQRVTLRCSPRSGDLSVYWYQQSLDQGLQFLIQYYNGEERAKGNILERFSAQQFPDLHSELNLSSLELGDSALYFCASAEDYNEQFFGPGTRLTVL.

The table lists this clone with a count of one. The J gene is TRBJ2-7, the V gene TRBV29-1; 8 bases are a match to TRBD2. V gave up 1 base and J gave up 4 bases; unmatched junction bases: 6. From germline, CDR1 is SQVTM and CDR2 ANQGSEA. There are 14 residues in the CDR3. CDR3 sequence (DNA): TGCAGCGTTGAAGTATTCAGCGGGAGATACGAGCAGTACTTC. Amino acids: CSVEVFSGRYEQYF.

For this clone: A much larger clone differs from this one at a single base, so this may be a read error. This rearrangement joins TRBV5-4 to TRBJ2-5, with 10 bases lining up with TRBD1. The V and J ends lost 4 bases and 5 bases, in that order; junction bases with no gene match: 2. This CDR3 contains 13 residues. Germline V gives CDR1 SGHNT, CDR2 YYREEE (reference sequence). CDR3 residues: CASSPDRGETQYF. The CDR3 DNA reads TGTGCCAGCAGCCCGGACAGGGGGGAGACCCAGTACTTC. Filled out from reference TRBV5-4 and TRBJ2-5, the complete variable domain reads ETGVTQSPTHLIKTRGQQVTLRCSSQSGHNTVSWYQQALGQGPQFIFQYYREEENGRGNFPPRFSGLQFPNYSSELNVNALELDDSALYLCASSPDRGETQYFGPGTRLLVL.

V and J are TRBV3-1 (or the pseudogene TRBV3-2) and TRBJ2-1; 13 nucleotides line up with TRBD2. In germline, CDR1 is LGHDT, CDR2 YNNKEL (reference sequence). The CDR3 sequence is 20 residues long. J lost 0 bases, V lost 4 bases, and 12 bases had no gene match. This CDR3 is CASSRQDGTSGISSYNEQFF. In nucleotides, the CDR3 is TGTGCCAGCAGCCGCCAAGATGGGACTAGCGGGATAAGCTCCTACAATGAGCAGTTCTTC.

This clone was observed a handful of times. This chain connects TRBV7-9 to TRBJ2-2; the D is unclear. This CDR3 is built from 12 residues. The ends were cut back, 5 bases at V and 7 bases at J, with 8 bases in the middle. CDR1 SEHNR and CDR2 FQNEAQ come from the germline V gene (reference sequence). CDR3 nucleotides: TGTGCCAGCAGCAACTTTTACGGGGAGCTGTTTTTT. Protein: CASSNFYGELFF. Filled out from reference TRBV7-9 and TRBJ2-2, the complete variable domain reads DTGVSQNPRHKITKRGQNVTFRCDPISEHNRLYWYRQTLGQGPEFLTYFQNEAQLEKSRLLSDRFSAERPKGSFSTLEIQRTEQGDSAMYLCASSNFYGELFFGEGSRLTVL.

V is TRBV5-6 and J is TRBJ2-7; the D gene is possibly TRBD2 (6 bases). Deletions cut 3 bases from V and 1 base from J, with 11 bases between. The CDR3 has 14 residues. The germline V gene encodes CDR1 SGHDT and CDR2 YYEEEE. CDR3 residues: CASSYPSDSYEQYF. The DNA of the CDR3 is TGTGCCAGCAGCTACCCTAGCGATTCCTACGAGCAGTACTTC.

The chain couples TRBV2 to TRBJ2-7, with 8 bases aligning to TRBD1. The germline CDR1 and CDR2 sequences are SNHLY and FYNNEI. V was clipped by 1 base and J by 4 bases; unmatched bases: 3. This CDR3 has 14 residues. CDR3 bases: TGTGCCAGCAGTGAAGATTGGACAGGGTACGAGCAGTACTTC. Protein product: CASSEDWTGYEQYF.

The table lists this clone with a count of one. This sequence joins TRBV18 and TRBJ2-7; 8 nucleotides line up with TRBD1. Germline V lookup: CDR1 KGHSH, CDR2 LQKENI. Losses at the gene ends were 6 bases for V and 4 bases for J; bases not matched to a gene: 11. The CDR3 is 15 amino acids. The CDR3 here is CASSAVGTGTYEQYF. CDR3 coding DNA: TGTGCCAGCTCCGCAGTAGGGACAGGAACTTACGAGCAGTACTTC.

The chain links TRBV5-6 to TRBJ1-1, with D perhaps matching TRBD1 (6 bases). Germline V gene data show CDR1 as SGHDT and CDR2 as YYEEEE. The ends were cut back, 2 bases at V and 0 bases at J, with 8 bases in the middle. The CDR3 consists of 14 residues. For the CDR3, the DNA is TGTGCCAGCAGCTTCGGGGGGCTGAACACTGAAGCTTTCTTT. Amino acids: CASSFGGLNTEAFF.

In its sample, this clone was seen once. The V and J genes are TRBV2 and TRBJ2-1; 7 bases line up with TRBD2. CDR1 and CDR2 (germline): SNHLY, FYNNEI. The V and J ends lost 8 bases and 5 bases, in that order; junction bases with no gene match: 0. The CDR3 spans 11 residues. The CDR3 sequence: CASGGDNEQFF. CDR3 DNA sequence: TGTGCCAGCGGGGGGGACAATGAGCAGTTCTTC.

The chain has TRBV2 and TRBJ2-2, with 9 bases aligning to TRBD2. Germline loops: CDR1 SNHLY, CDR2 FYNNEI. Losses at the gene ends were 3 bases for V and 0 bases for J; bases not matched to a gene: 5. The CDR3 is made up of 17 amino acids. CDR3 loop: CASSDLAGRSNTGELFF. The CDR3 DNA sequence: TGTGCCAGCAGTGACCTAGCGGGGCGTTCGAACACCGGGGAGCTGTTTTTT.

The chain joins TRBV28 to TRBJ2-7; TRBD1 is a possible D gene (5 bases). CDR1 and CDR2 (germline): MDHEN, SYDVKM. This CDR3 spans 14 amino acids. Trimming pared 3 bases from V and 2 bases from J, leaving 11 bases between. Here the CDR3 DNA reads TGTGCCAGCAGTTTGTTCAGGGCCCCCTACGAGCAGTACTTC. Amino acid sequence: CASSLFRAPYEQYF.

V and J are TRBV30 and TRBJ2-7, with 7 bases identical to TRBD2. V shed 3 bases, J shed 7 bases, and the junction held 6 bases outside the gene matches. Germline V gives CDR1 GTSNPN, CDR2 SVGIG (reference sequence). This CDR3 spans 12 amino acids. As DNA, the CDR3 is TGTGCCTGGAGCCCGACTAGCTGGGAGCAGTACTTC. It translates to CAWSPTSWEQYF.